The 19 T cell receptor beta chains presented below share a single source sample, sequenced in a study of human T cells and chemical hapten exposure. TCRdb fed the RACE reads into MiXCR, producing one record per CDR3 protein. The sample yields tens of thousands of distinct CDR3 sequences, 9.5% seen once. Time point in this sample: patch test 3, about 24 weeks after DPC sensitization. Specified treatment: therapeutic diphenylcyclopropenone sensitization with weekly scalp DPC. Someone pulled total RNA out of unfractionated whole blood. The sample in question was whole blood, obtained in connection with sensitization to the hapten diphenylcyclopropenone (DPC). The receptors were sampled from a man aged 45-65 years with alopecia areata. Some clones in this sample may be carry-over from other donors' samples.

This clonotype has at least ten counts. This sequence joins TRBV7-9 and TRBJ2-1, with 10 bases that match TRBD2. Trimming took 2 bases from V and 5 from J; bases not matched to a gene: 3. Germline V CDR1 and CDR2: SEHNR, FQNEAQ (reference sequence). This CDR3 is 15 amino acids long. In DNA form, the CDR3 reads TGTGCCAGCAGCTTAAGCGGGAGGGGTCACAATGAGCAGTTCTTC. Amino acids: CASSLSGRGHNEQFF.

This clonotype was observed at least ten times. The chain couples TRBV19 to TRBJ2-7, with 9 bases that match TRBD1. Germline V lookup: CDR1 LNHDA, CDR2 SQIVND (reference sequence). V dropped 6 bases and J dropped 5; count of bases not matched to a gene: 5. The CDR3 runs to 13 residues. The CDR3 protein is CASRDRGENEQYF. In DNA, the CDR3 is TGTGCCAGTAGAGACAGGGGGGAGAACGAGCAGTACTTC.

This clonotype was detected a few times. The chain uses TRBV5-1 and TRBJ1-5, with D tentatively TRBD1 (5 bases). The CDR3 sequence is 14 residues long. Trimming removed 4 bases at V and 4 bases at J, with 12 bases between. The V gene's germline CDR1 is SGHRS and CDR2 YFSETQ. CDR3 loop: CASSMGQGNQPQHF. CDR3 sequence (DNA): TGCGCCAGCAGCATGGGGCAGGGTAATCAGCCCCAGCATTTT. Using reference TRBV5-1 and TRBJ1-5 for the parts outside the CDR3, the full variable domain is KAGVTQTPRYLIKTRGQQVTLSCSPISGHRSVSWYQQTPGQGLQFLFEYFSETQRNKGNFPGRFSGRQFSNSRSEMNVSTLELGDSALYLCASSMGQGNQPQHFGDGTRLSIL.

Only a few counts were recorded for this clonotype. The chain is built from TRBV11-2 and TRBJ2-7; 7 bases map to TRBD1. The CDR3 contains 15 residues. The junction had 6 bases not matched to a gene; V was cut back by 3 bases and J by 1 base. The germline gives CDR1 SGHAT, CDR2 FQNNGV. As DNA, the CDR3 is TGTGCCAGCAGCTTCCCCGGGACAGCATCCTACGAGCAGTACTTC. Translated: CASSFPGTASYEQYF.

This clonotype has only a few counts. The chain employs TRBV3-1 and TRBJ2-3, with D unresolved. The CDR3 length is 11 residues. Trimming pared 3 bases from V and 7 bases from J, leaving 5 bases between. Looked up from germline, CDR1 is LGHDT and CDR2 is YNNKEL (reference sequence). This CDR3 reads CASSHLNTQYF. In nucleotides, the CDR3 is TGTGCCAGCAGCCATCTGAATACGCAGTATTTT.

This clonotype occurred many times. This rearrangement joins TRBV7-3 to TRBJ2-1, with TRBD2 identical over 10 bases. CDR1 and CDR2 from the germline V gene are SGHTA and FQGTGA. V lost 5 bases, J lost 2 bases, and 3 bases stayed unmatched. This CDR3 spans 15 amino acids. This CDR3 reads CASSLGLATYNEQFF. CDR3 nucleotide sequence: TGTGCCAGCAGCCTGGGACTAGCGACCTACAATGAGCAGTTCTTC.

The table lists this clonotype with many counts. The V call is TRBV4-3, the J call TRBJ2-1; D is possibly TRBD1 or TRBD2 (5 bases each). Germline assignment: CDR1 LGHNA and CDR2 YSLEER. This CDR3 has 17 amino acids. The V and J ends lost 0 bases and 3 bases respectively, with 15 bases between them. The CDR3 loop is CASSQDRGGGYYNEQFF. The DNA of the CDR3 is TGCGCCAGCAGCCAAGATCGTGGTGGGGGATACTACAATGAGCAGTTCTTC.

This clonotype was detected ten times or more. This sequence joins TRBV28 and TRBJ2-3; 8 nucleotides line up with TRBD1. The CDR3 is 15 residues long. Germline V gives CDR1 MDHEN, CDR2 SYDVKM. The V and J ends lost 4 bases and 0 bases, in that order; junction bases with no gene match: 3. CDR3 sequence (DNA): TGTGCCAGCAGTTACGGGACAGGTAGCACAGATACGCAGTATTTT. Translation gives CASSYGTGSTDTQYF. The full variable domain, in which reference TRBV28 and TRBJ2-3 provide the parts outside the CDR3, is DVKVTQSSRYLVKRTGEKVFLECVQDMDHENMFWYRQDPGLGLRLIYFSYDVKMKEKGDIPEGYSVSREKKERFSLILESASTNQTSMYLCASSYGTGSTDTQYFGPGTRLTVL.

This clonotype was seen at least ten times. The CDR3 region is CATSDADTQYF. Written as DNA, the CDR3 is TGTGCCACATCGGACGCAGATACGCAGTATTTT. The chain uses TRBV24-1 and TRBJ2-3, with D hard to call. V lost 10 bases and J 4 bases, leaving 8 bases between the germline ends. This CDR3 is built from 11 residues. Germline V gene data show CDR1 as KGHDR and CDR2 as SFDVKD.

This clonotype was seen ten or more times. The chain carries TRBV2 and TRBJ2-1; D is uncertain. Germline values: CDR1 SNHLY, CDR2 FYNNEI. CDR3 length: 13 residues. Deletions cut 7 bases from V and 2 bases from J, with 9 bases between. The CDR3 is CASKPLTYNEQFF. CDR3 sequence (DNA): TGTGCCAGCAAGCCACTAACCTACAATGAGCAGTTCTTC.

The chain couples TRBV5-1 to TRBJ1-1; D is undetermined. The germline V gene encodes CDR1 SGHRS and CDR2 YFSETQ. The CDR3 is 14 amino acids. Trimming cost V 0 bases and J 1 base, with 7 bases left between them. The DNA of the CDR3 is TGCGCCAGCAGCTTGGATGGAGGGAACACTGAAGCTTTCTTT. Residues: CASSLDGGNTEAFF.

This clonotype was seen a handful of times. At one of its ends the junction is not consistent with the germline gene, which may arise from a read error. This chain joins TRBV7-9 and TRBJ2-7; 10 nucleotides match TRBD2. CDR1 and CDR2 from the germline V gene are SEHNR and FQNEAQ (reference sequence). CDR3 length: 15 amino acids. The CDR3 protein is CASSLAGLASYEQYF. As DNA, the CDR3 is TGTGCCAGCAGCCTAGCGGGACTAGCGTCCTACGAGCAGTACTTC.

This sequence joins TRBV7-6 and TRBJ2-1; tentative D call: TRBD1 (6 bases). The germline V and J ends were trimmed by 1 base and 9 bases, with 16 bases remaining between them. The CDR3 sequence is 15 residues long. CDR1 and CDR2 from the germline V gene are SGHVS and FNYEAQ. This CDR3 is CASSLDVGGGGEQFF. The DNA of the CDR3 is TGTGCCAGCAGCTTAGATGTTGGTGGGGGCGGTGAGCAGTTCTTC.

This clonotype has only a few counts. The CDR3 nucleotides are TGCGCCAGCAGCTTGGATTTGCGGGGCTACCAAGAGACCCAGTACTTC. It specifies CASSLDLRGYQETQYF. The chain recombines TRBV5-1 with TRBJ2-5, with D possibly being TRBD2 (6 bases). The CDR3 totals 16 residues. The V and J ends lost 0 bases and 0 bases respectively, with 12 bases between them. The V gene's germline CDR1 is SGHRS and CDR2 YFSETQ.

The CDR3 sequence is CASSVDPGQNTEAFF. CDR3 bases: TGTGCCAGCAGCGTAGACCCGGGTCAGAACACTGAAGCTTTCTTT. This chain uses TRBV9 with TRBJ1-1; no clear D. Germline V lookup: CDR1 SGDLS, CDR2 YYNGEE. This CDR3 region has 15 residues. The V gene lost 0 bases and the J gene lost 1 base, with 10 bases spanning the gap. The variable domain in full, completed from reference TRBV9 and TRBJ1-1, reads DSGVTQTPKHLITATGQRVTLRCSPRSGDLSVYWYQQSLDQGLQFLIQYYNGEERAKGNILERFSAQQFPDLHSELNLSSLELGDSALYFCASSVDPGQNTEAFFGQGTRLTVV.

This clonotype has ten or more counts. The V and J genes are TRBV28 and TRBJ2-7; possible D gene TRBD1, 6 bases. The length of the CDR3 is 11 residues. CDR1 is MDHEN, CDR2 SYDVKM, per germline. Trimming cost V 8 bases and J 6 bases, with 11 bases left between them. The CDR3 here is CASAGQFEQYF. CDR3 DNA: TGTGCCAGCGCCGGACAGTTCGAGCAGTACTTC.

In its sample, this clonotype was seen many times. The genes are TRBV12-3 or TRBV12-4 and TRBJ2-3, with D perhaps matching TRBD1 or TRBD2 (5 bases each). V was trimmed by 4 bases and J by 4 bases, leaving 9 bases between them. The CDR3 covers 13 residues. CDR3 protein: CASSSRGPDTQYF. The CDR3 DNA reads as TGTGCCAGCAGTTCTCGGGGCCCAGATACGCAGTATTTT.

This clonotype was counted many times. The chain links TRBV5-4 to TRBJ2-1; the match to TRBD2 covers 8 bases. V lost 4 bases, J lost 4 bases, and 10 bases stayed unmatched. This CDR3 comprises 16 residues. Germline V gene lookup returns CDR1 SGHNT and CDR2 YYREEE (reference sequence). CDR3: CASSRGAGAIYNEQFF. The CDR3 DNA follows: TGTGCCAGCAGCCGAGGAGCGGGAGCGATATACAATGAGCAGTTCTTC.

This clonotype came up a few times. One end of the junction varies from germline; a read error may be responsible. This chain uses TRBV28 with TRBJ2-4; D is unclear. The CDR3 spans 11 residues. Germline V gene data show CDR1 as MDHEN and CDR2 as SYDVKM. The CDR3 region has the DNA TGTGCCAGCAGCTGGGTAAACACTCAGTACTTC. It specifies CASSWVNTQYF.